What follows are 31 T cell receptor beta chains derived from one specimen sequenced in a study of cytomegalovirus exposure and HLA in healthy donors (dated by TCRdb to 2017 to 2019). The protocol used for the library was the immunoSEQ multiplex PCR assay. For the multiplex PCR, a mixture combining 60 forward primers for TCR Vbeta segments and 13 reverse primers for TCR Jbeta segments was used. TCRdb took over this immuneACCESS table, retaining in-frame rearrangements with V and J assigned. Such tables are incomplete; in checked studies, under half of the missing clones stem from an unresolved V gene, and the remainder is unexplained. Across this sample there are 150,000 to 200,000 clones, with 80% seen only once. Approximately 1.1% of the sample belongs to the ten largest clones. The sample comprised PBMCs. The receptors here all came from a woman aged 40 to 50 in good health and CMV-seronegative.

V usage is TRBV29-1 and J usage is TRBJ2-7, with D tentatively TRBD1 (6 bases). The germline CDR1 and CDR2 sequences are SQVTM and ANQGSEA. The CDR3 has 12 amino acids. V dropped 4 bases and J dropped 5 bases, with 12 bases sitting between them. The CDR3 DNA is TGCAGCGTTGCCTACAGGGTGCACGAGCAGTACTTC. This sequence encodes CSVAYRVHEQYF.

This clone came up once. The chain joins TRBV25-1 to TRBJ2-7; 7 bases are shared with TRBD1. The CDR3 contains 14 residues. From germline, CDR1 is MGHDK and CDR2 SYGVNS. Trimming cost V 7 bases and J 2 bases; bases outside gene matches: 8. The CDR3 region is CASTRDSYAYEQYF. CDR3 nucleotide sequence: TGTGCCAGCACTAGGGACAGCTACGCCTACGAGCAGTACTTC.

In its sample, this clone was seen once. V gene TRBV30 combines with J gene TRBJ1-3; no clear D gene. The germline CDR1 and CDR2 sequences are GTSNPN and SVGIG (reference sequence). V was trimmed by 0 bases and J by 0 bases, leaving 6 bases between them. CDR3 length: 14 amino acids. CDR3 nucleotide sequence: TGTGCCTGGAGTGTACAAAGCTCTGGAAACACCATATATTTT. Amino acids: CAWSVQSSGNTIYF.

V and J are TRBV4-3 and TRBJ1-1; D unclear. The CDR3 is made up of 14 amino acids. The V gene's germline CDR1 is LGHNA and CDR2 YSLEER. The V and J ends lost 2 bases and 2 bases respectively, with 9 bases between them. The CDR3 bases are TGCGCCAGCAGCCAACTTACAAGAAACACTGAAGCTTTCTTT. Residues: CASSQLTRNTEAFF.

V and J are TRBV5-1 and TRBJ1-2, with 10 bases matching TRBD1. The CDR3 has 18 amino acids. V lost 0 bases and J lost 1; bases outside the gene matches: 9. Germline-derived CDR1 and CDR2 are SGHRS and YFSETQ. The CDR3 region is CASSLDTGGQGLNYGYTF. As DNA, the CDR3 is TGCGCCAGCAGCTTGGATACAGGGGGACAGGGGCTTAACTATGGCTACACCTTC. Combining the CDR3 with reference TRBV5-1 and TRBJ1-2 gives the whole variable domain KAGVTQTPRYLIKTRGQQVTLSCSPISGHRSVSWYQQTPGQGLQFLFEYFSETQRNKGNFPGRFSGRQFSNSRSEMNVSTLELGDSALYLCASSLDTGGQGLNYGYTFGSGTRLTVV.

The genes are TRBV7-2 and TRBJ2-6; D gene uncertain. CDR1 is SGHTA and CDR2 is FQGNSA in the germline V gene. The V gene lost 2 bases and the J gene lost 0 bases, with 8 bases spanning the gap. This CDR3 contains 16 residues. The CDR3 protein is CASSLLRSSGANVLTF. The CDR3 DNA reads TGTGCCAGCAGCTTATTACGGTCCTCTGGGGCCAACGTCCTGACTTTC. The variable domain in full, with the rest retrieved from reference TRBV7-2 and TRBJ2-6, is GAGVSQSPSNKVTEKGKDVELRCDPISGHTALYWYRQSLGQGLEFLIYFQGNSAPDKSGLPSDRFSAERTGGSVSTLTIQRTQQEDSAVYLCASSLLRSSGANVLTFGAGSRLTVL.

This clone has only one observation. The chain couples TRBV5-6 to TRBJ2-1, with a possible D match to TRBD2 (7 bases). Germline V lookup: CDR1 SGHDT, CDR2 YYEEEE. V was trimmed by 2 bases and J by 3 bases, leaving 18 bases between them. The CDR3 loop spans 17 amino acids. CDR3 coding DNA: TGTGCCAGCAGCTTTGGGGGGCTAGCGGATTTCTACAATGAGCAGTTCTTC. The encoded protein is CASSFGGLADFYNEQFF.

This chain links TRBV19 with TRBJ1-1; D not certain. There are 16 residues in the CDR3. Germline CDR1 and CDR2: LNHDA and SQIVND (reference sequence). V shed 3 bases and J shed 5 bases, with 19 bases lying between them. The CDR3 protein is CASSIGGTSEWTEAFF. The CDR3, as DNA: TGTGCCAGTAGTATCGGAGGAACTTCTGAGTGGACTGAAGCTTTCTTT. Full variable domain (remainder filled in from reference TRBV19 and TRBJ1-1): DGGITQSPKYLFRKEGQNVTLSCEQNLNHDAMYWYRQDPGQGLRLIYYSQIVNDFQKGDIAEGYSVSREKKESFPLTVTSAQKNPTAFYLCASSIGGTSEWTEAFFGQGTRLTVV.

J is TRBJ1-1 and V is TRBV25-1; a possible D gene is TRBD1 (6 bases). Germline loops: CDR1 MGHDK, CDR2 SYGVNS. This CDR3 spans 13 amino acids. With 8 bases removed from V and 4 bases from J, the gap between germline ends came to 14 bases. CDR3 DNA sequence: TGTGCCAGCTACAGGGAATCGAGCACTGAAGCTTTCTTT. It encodes CASYRESSTEAFF.

The rearrangement links TRBV5-1 to TRBJ2-1, with a tentative D call TRBD2 (5 bases). The CDR3 length is 14 residues. Germline V gives CDR1 SGHRS, CDR2 YFSETQ. Trimming took 2 bases from V and 3 from J, leaving 9 bases between them. This CDR3 is CASSFTGNYNEQFF. The CDR3 bases are TGCGCCAGCAGCTTTACCGGGAACTACAATGAGCAGTTCTTC. The full variable domain, rest sourced from reference TRBV5-1 and TRBJ2-1, is KAGVTQTPRYLIKTRGQQVTLSCSPISGHRSVSWYQQTPGQGLQFLFEYFSETQRNKGNFPGRFSGRQFSNSRSEMNVSTLELGDSALYLCASSFTGNYNEQFFGPGTRLTVL.

The rearrangement links TRBV19 to TRBJ1-2, with a weak D call TRBD1 (6 bases). Germline V lookup: CDR1 LNHDA, CDR2 SQIVND (reference sequence). The V gene lost 4 bases and the J gene lost 5 bases, with 17 bases spanning the gap. The CDR3 length is 15 residues. As DNA, the CDR3 is TGTGCCAGTAGTACCCCGGACAGAATGGGGTATGGCTACACCTTC. As protein: CASSTPDRMGYGYTF.

V usage is TRBV10-3 and J usage is TRBJ2-7; 11 positions agree with TRBD1. The CDR3 length is 14 residues. V lost 4 bases, J lost 4 bases, and 3 bases stayed unmatched. Germline values: CDR1 ENHRY, CDR2 SYGVKD. CDR3 protein: CAISVGTGGYEQYF. CDR3 DNA: TGTGCCATCAGTGTAGGGACAGGGGGGTACGAGCAGTACTTC.

This clone is a singleton in its sample. The chain combines TRBV30 with TRBJ1-5; D ambiguous. The V end lost 0 bases, the J end lost 4 bases, and 13 bases lay between the germline ends. Germline CDR1 GTSNPN, CDR2 SVGIG (reference sequence). The CDR3 is made up of 15 amino acids. CDR3 DNA: TGTGCCTGGAGTGTATCGTTCGGTGATAATCAGCCCCAGCATTTT. The encoded protein is CAWSVSFGDNQPQHF.

CDR3 in amino acids: CASTSGWGRDTEAFF. The CDR3 DNA is TGTGCCAGCACCTCGGGCTGGGGGAGGGACACTGAAGCTTTCTTT. The chain has TRBV6-5 and TRBJ1-1, with D possibly matching TRBD1 (5 bases). Germline V gene lookup returns CDR1 MNHEY and CDR2 SVGAGI. There are 15 residues in the CDR3. The ends were cut back, 7 bases at V and 3 bases at J, with 18 bases in the middle.

There are a few counts of this clone. The rearrangement links TRBV7-9 to TRBJ2-7; the match to TRBD2 covers 7 bases. The V gene end was trimmed by 4 bases and the J gene end by 7 bases; junction bases not matched to a gene: 13. Looked up from germline, CDR1 is SEHNR and CDR2 is FQNEAQ (reference sequence). This CDR3 is built from 15 residues. The DNA of the CDR3 is TGTGCCAGCAGCTCGCTTTCTAGCGGTCCTACGGAGCAGTACGTC. It codes for CASSSLSSGPTEQYV.

The gene calls are TRBV30 and TRBJ2-3; TRBD2 matches 8 bases. The CDR3 sequence is 14 residues long. Trimming at V came to 0 bases and at J to 5 bases, leaving 4 bases not matched to a gene. In germline, CDR1 is GTSNPN, CDR2 SVGIG (reference sequence). CDR3 amino acids: CAWSVAGAIDTQYF. CDR3 DNA: TGTGCCTGGAGTGTAGCGGGAGCGATAGATACGCAGTATTTT.

The chain joins TRBV11-2 to TRBJ2-7, with 7 bases fitting TRBD1. This CDR3 is 14 amino acids long. Germline-derived CDR1 and CDR2 are SGHAT and FQNNGV. V was pared by 5 bases and J by 4 bases, with 8 bases of the junction left unmatched. CDR3 in amino acids: CASSPTGNGYEQYF. The DNA for the CDR3 is TGTGCCAGCAGCCCGACAGGGAATGGGTACGAGCAGTACTTC.

This clone turned up a few times. The CDR3 protein is CASGQTGWRDSYNEQFF. In DNA form, the CDR3 reads TGTGCTAGTGGCCAGACGGGTTGGCGGGACTCCTACAATGAGCAGTTCTTC. The V call is TRBV12-5, the J call TRBJ2-1; the D gene is possibly TRBD2 (6 bases). Germline V gene data show CDR1 as LGHNT and CDR2 as FRNRAP. The CDR3 totals 17 residues. Trimming removed 6 bases from V and 0 bases from J, with 18 bases in between.

The rearrangement links TRBV7-2 to TRBJ2-2, with a tentative D call TRBD1 (5 bases). The germline CDR1 and CDR2 sequences are SGHTA and FQGNSA. V was shortened by 2 bases and J by 2 bases, with 15 bases between the two germline ends. The CDR3 loop spans 17 amino acids. The CDR3 DNA is TGTGCCAGCAGCTTAAAGGGGCAGGCCCCCAACACCGGGGAGCTGTTTTTT. Translating gives CASSLKGQAPNTGELFF.

This sequence joins TRBV5-1 and TRBJ1-2; TRBD1 agrees at 8 bases. CDR1 is SGHRS, CDR2 YFSETQ, per germline. Trimming cost V 4 bases and J 7 bases; bases outside gene matches: 6. The CDR3 has 13 amino acids. CDR3 amino acids: CASSQTGAFGYTF. In DNA, the CDR3 is TGCGCCAGCAGCCAGACAGGGGCATTTGGCTACACCTTC.

V is TRBV19 and J is TRBJ2-7, with 7 bases lining up with TRBD1. With 6 bases clipped from V and 3 bases from J, the junction kept 8 bases outside the gene matches. CDR1 and CDR2 (germline): LNHDA, SQIVND (reference sequence). This CDR3 contains 14 residues. The CDR3 protein is CASSLGTADYEQYF. The CDR3, as DNA: TGTGCCAGTAGCCTTGGGACAGCCGACTACGAGCAGTACTTC.

V usage is TRBV5-6 and J usage is TRBJ2-3; weak D call: TRBD1 (6 bases). Germline V gene lookup returns CDR1 SGHDT and CDR2 YYEEEE. The CDR3 length is 13 residues. V was shortened by 6 bases and J by 5 bases, with 13 bases between the two germline ends. The DNA for the CDR3 is TGTGCCAGCATGGGGGCCTCGGGAGATACGCAGTATTTT. It is translated as CASMGASGDTQYF.

This clone has a single count. The chain employs TRBV4-3 and TRBJ2-1, with TRBD2 identical over 11 bases. Germline values: CDR1 LGHNA, CDR2 YSLEER. Unmatched junction bases numbered 5, after V lost 3 bases and J lost 4 bases. The CDR3 length is 16 residues. CDR3 DNA: TGCGCCAGCAGCCAGATAGCGGGAGGGGGGTACAATGAGCAGTTCTTC. Encoded protein: CASSQIAGGGYNEQFF.

This clone was picked up a small number of times. The chain joins TRBV18 to TRBJ2-7; a weak D match, TRBD2 (6 bases). The CDR3 runs 14 residues. Germline CDR1 reads KGHSH; CDR2 reads LQKENI. The V end was cut by 2 bases, the J end by 5 bases, with 13 bases between. CDR3 DNA: TGTGCCAGCTCACCAACCACAAGGAGGGACGAGCAGTACTTC. Amino acid sequence: CASSPTTRRDEQYF.

In this sample, this clone turned up once. The chain links TRBV30 to TRBJ2-7, with 10 bases fitting TRBD1. The CDR3 consists of 14 residues. Trimming removed 2 bases from V and 4 bases from J; junction bases left unmatched: 5. CDR1 GTSNPN and CDR2 SVGIG come from the germline V gene (reference sequence). The CDR3 loop is CAWSTGTGAYEQYF. The CDR3 DNA reads TGTGCCTGGAGTACCGGGACAGGGGCTTACGAGCAGTACTTC.

This chain joins TRBV11-2 and TRBJ2-3; 7 bases map to TRBD2. The CDR3 totals 13 residues. Germline loops: CDR1 SGHAT, CDR2 FQNNGV. With V trimmed by 11 bases and J by 0 bases, 5 bases remained unmatched. The CDR3 region is CAVLAESTDTQYF. The DNA of the CDR3 is TGTGCCGTCCTAGCGGAGAGCACAGATACGCAGTATTTT.

This rearrangement joins TRBV7-3 to TRBJ2-1; no clear D. With 6 bases removed from V and 7 bases from J, the gap between germline ends came to 10 bases. This CDR3 is built from 12 residues. CDR1 is SGHTA, CDR2 FQGTGA, per germline. CDR3 nucleotides: TGTGCCAGCAGTAGTCAATCGAATGAGCAGTTCTTC. Protein: CASSSQSNEQFF.

The V and J genes are TRBV19 and TRBJ1-5; D is possibly TRBD1 (5 bases). V was cut by 3 bases and J by 11 bases, with 14 bases left in between. The CDR3 has 13 residues. The V gene's germline CDR1 is LNHDA and CDR2 SQIVND (reference sequence). CDR3 sequence (DNA): TGTGCCAGTAGTATTGCGGGACGGCAGACCCAGCATTTT. Residues: CASSIAGRQTQHF.

V usage is TRBV5-6 and J usage is TRBJ1-2, with a tentative D call TRBD1 (5 bases). CDR1 and CDR2 from the germline V gene are SGHDT and YYEEEE. This CDR3 is built from 16 residues. V gave up 4 bases and J gave up 4 bases, with 20 bases separating them. CDR3 residues: CASSRRIRGTGYGYTF. CDR3 DNA sequence: TGTGCCAGCAGCCGACGGATACGCGGGACGGGCTATGGCTACACCTTC.

The chain joins TRBV19 to TRBJ2-2; 10 bases align to TRBD1. J lost 5 bases, V lost 6 bases, and 0 bases had no gene match. The V gene's germline CDR1 is LNHDA and CDR2 SQIVND (reference sequence). The CDR3 contains 13 residues. This chain's CDR3 is CASRDRGTGELFF. DNA for the CDR3: TGTGCCAGTAGGGACAGGGGGACCGGGGAGCTGTTTTTT.

The chain combines TRBV7-2 with TRBJ2-3; 12 bases align to TRBD2. In germline, CDR1 is SGHTA, CDR2 FQGNSA. The CDR3 totals 15 residues. Germline trimming cut 6 bases from V and 3 bases from J; bases unmatched to any gene: 4. The CDR3 loop reads CASSPGTSGTDTQYF. For the CDR3, the DNA is TGTGCCAGCAGTCCCGGGACTAGCGGGACAGATACGCAGTATTTT. The full variable domain, in which reference TRBV7-2 and TRBJ2-3 provide the parts outside the CDR3, is GAGVSQSPSNKVTEKGKDVELRCDPISGHTALYWYRQSLGQGLEFLIYFQGNSAPDKSGLPSDRFSAERTGGSVSTLTIQRTQQEDSAVYLCASSPGTSGTDTQYFGPGTRLTVL.